This T cell receptor beta chain emerged from a study of blood T cell repertoires in COVID-19. This table comes from immunoSEQ multiplex PCR, and its TCRdb copy is limited to in-frame clones, with some not included. Altogether some 200,000 clones are present, 84% being singletons, with the ten largest covering approximately 5.1%. The trim removed 5 bases at V and 2 bases at J, leaving 8 bases unmatched. The CDR3 sequence is 15 residues long. CDR1 is SGHRS, CDR2 YFSETQ, per germline. Specimen: peripheral blood. The V call is TRBV5-1, the J call TRBJ2-3; TRBD2 matches 7 bases. The clonotype comes from a woman aged 55-75 years who had recovered from COVID-19. The CDR3 spells CASSKRGQYTDTQYF. In nucleotides, the CDR3 is TGCGCCAGCAGTAAGCGGGGCCAGTACACAGATACGCAGTATTTT.